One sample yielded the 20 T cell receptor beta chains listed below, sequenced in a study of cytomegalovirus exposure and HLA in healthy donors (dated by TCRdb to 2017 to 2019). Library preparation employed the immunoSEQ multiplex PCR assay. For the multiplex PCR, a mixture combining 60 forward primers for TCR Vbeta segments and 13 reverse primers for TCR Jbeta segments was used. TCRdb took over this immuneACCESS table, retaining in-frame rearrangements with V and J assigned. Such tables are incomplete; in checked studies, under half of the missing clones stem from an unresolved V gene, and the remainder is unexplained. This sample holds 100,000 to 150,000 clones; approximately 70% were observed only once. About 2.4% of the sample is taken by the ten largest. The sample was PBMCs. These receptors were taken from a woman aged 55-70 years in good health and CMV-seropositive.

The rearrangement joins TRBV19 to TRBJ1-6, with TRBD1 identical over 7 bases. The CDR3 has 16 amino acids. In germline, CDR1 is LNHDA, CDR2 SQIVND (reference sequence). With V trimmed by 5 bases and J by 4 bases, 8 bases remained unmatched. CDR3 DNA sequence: TGTGCCAGTAGTCCGGGACAGCCTTTATATAATTCACCCCTCCACTTT. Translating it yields CASSPGQPLYNSPLHF.

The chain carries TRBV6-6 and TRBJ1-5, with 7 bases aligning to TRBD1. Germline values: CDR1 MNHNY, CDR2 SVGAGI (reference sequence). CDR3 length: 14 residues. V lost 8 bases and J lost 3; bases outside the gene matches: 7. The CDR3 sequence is CASSRDRDNQPQHF. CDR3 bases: TGTGCCAGCTCGAGAGACAGGGACAATCAGCCCCAGCATTTT.

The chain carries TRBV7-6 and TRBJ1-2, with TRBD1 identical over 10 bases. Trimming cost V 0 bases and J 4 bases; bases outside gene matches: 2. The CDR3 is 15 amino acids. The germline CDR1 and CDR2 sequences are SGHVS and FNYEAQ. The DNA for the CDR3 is TGTGCCAGCAGCTTAGCGACAGGGGGCAGCTATGGCTACACCTTC. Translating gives CASSLATGGSYGYTF.

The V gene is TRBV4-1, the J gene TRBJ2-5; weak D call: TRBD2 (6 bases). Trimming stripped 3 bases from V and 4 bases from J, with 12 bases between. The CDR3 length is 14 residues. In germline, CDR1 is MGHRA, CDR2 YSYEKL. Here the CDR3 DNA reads TGCGCCAGCAGCCACCCGACTAGGGGAGAGACCCAGTACTTC. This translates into CASSHPTRGETQYF.

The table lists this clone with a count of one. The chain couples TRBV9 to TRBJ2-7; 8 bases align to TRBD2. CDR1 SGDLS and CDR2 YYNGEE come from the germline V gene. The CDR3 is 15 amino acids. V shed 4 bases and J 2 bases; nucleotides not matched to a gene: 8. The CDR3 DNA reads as TGTGCCAGCAGCAGCAGAGCGGGGGTGGCCTACGAGCAGTACTTC. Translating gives CASSSRAGVAYEQYF.

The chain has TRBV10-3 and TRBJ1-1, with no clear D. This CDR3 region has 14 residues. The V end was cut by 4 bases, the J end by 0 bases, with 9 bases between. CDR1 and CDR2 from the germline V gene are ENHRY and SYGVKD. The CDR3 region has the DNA TGTGCCATCAGTGGAGGCGTATTGAACACTGAAGCTTTCTTT. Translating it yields CAISGGVLNTEAFF.

The CDR3 reads CASSPGGDHNEQFF. CDR3 nucleotide sequence: TGTGCCAGCAGCCCCGGGGGGGACCACAATGAGCAGTTCTTC. The gene calls are TRBV7-3 and TRBJ2-1, with 8 bases that match TRBD2. With V trimmed by 5 bases and J by 5 bases, 5 bases remained unmatched. The V gene's germline CDR1 is SGHTA and CDR2 FQGTGA. CDR3 size: 14 residues. Using reference TRBV7-3 and TRBJ2-1 for the parts outside the CDR3, the full variable domain is GAGVSQTPSNKVTEKGKYVELRCDPISGHTALYWYRQSLGQGPEFLIYFQGTGAADDSGLPNDRFFAVRPEGSVSTLKIQRTERGDSAVYLCASSPGGDHNEQFFGPGTRLTVL.

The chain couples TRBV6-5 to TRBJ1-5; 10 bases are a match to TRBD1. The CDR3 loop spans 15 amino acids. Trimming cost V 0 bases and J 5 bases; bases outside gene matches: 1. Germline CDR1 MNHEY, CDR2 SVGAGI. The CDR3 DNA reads TGTGCCAGCAGTTACTCGGGGACAGGGGATCAGCCCCAGCATTTT. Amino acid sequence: CASSYSGTGDQPQHF.

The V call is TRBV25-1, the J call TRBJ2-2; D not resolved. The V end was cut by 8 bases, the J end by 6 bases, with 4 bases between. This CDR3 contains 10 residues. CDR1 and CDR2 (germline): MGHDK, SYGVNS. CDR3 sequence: CASRSGELFF. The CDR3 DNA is TGTGCCAGCCGGTCCGGGGAGCTGTTTTTT.

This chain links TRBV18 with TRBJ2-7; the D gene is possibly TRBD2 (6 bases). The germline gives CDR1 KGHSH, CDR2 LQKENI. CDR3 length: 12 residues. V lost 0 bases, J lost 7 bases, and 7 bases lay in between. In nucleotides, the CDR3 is TGTGCCAGCTCACCACCGGAGGGAGAGCAGTACTTC. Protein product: CASSPPEGEQYF.

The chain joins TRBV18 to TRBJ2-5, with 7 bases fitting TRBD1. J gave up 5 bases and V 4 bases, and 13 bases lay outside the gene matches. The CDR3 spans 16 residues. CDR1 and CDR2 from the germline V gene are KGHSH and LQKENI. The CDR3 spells CASSLAERGPSETQYF. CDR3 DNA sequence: TGTGCCAGCTCACTAGCAGAAAGGGGGCCGAGCGAGACCCAGTACTTC.

The CDR3 DNA reads TGTGCCAGCTCACCGTACGAGGGGGAAGGGGATCAGCCCCAGCATTTT. This gives the protein CASSPYEGEGDQPQHF. This rearrangement joins TRBV18 to TRBJ1-5; possibly TRBD1 for D (6 bases). This CDR3 is 16 amino acids long. CDR1 and CDR2 from the germline V gene are KGHSH and LQKENI. The V end was cut by 3 bases, the J end by 5 bases, with 17 bases between.

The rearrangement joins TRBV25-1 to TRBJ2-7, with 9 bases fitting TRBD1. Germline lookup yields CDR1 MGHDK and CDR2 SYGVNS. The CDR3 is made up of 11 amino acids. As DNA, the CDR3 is TGTGCACACGGACAGGGGTACGAGCAGTACTTC. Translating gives CAHGQGYEQYF.

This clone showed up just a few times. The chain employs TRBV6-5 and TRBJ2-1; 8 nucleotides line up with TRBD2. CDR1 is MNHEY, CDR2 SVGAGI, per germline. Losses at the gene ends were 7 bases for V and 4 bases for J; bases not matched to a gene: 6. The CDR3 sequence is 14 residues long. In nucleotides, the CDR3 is TGTGCCAGCAAGCCCGGGGGGGCTTACAATGAGCAGTTCTTC. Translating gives CASKPGGAYNEQFF.

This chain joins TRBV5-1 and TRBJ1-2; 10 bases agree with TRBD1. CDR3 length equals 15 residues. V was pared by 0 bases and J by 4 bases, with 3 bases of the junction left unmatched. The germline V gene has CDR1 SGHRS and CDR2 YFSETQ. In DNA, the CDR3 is TGCGCCAGCAGCTTGGGGGACAGGGGTGGCTATGGCTACACCTTC. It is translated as CASSLGDRGGYGYTF.

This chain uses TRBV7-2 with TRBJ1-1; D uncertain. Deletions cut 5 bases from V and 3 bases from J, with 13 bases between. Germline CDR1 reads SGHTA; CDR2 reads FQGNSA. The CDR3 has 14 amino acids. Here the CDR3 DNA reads TGTGCCAGCAGCCAACAGTCCCGGCACACTGAAGCTTTCTTT. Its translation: CASSQQSRHTEAFF.

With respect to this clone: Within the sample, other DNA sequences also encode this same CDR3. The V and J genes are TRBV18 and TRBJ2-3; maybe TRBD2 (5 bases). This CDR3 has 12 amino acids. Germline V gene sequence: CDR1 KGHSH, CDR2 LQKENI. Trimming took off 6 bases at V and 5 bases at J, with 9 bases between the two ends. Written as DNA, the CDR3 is TGTGCCAGCTCGGCCGGGGAAGATACGCAGTATTTT. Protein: CASSAGEDTQYF. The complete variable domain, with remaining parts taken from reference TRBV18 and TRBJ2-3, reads NAGVMQNPRHLVRRRGQEARLRCSPMKGHSHVYWYRQLPEEGLKFMVYLQKENIIDESGMPKERFSAEFPKEGPSILRIQQVVRGDSAAYFCASSAGEDTQYFGPGTRLTVL.

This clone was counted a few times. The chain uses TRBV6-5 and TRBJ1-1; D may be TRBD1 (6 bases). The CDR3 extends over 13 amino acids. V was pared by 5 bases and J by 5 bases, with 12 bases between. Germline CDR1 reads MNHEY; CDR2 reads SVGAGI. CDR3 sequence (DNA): TGTGCCAGCAGTGGGGGGGGCTGGACTGAAGCTTTCTTT. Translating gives CASSGGGWTEAFF.

CDR3 region: CASSPQDRVTEAFF. The CDR3 DNA reads TGTGCCAGCAGCCCGCAGGACAGGGTCACTGAAGCTTTCTTT. The V and J genes are TRBV7-9 and TRBJ1-1; 8 nucleotides match TRBD1. The CDR3 is 14 residues long. Germline values: CDR1 SEHNR, CDR2 FQNEAQ (reference sequence). V gave up 5 bases and J gave up 4 bases; unmatched junction bases: 6.

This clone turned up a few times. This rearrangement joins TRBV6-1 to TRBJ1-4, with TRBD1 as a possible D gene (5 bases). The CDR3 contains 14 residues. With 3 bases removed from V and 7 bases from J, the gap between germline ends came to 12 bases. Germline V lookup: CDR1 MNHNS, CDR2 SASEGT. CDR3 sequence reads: CASSDMGLVEKLFF. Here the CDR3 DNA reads TGTGCCAGCAGTGACATGGGACTGGTTGAAAAACTGTTTTTT.